The TCR beta chain described here comes from a study of shared clonotypes between healthy human individuals. Study outcomes and limitations: Sequencing depth was expected to affect clonotype sharing among donors.

At the deep level, the assay was run. Assay: immunoSEQ multiplex PCR; the TCRdb copy retains only in-frame clones and omits some. The sample includes over a million clones, approximately 97% of them seen just once. After removal of 0 bases from V and 4 bases from J, the junction contained 7 bases not matched to a gene. CDR1 and CDR2 from the germline V gene are LGHNA and YSLEER. This CDR3 contains 16 residues. Details on this clone: Its antigen is unidentified.

This receptor was obtained from a man aged 25 to 40 in good health. J is TRBJ1-2 and V is TRBV4-3, with 8 bases that match TRBD1. The sample taken for sequencing was naive CD4+ T cells sorted from blood. As for subset: CD45RA+ positively selected. DNA for the CDR3: TGCGCCAGCAGCCAAGAAGGGGCAGGGGGCGGCTATGGCTACACCTTC. Its translation: CASSQEGAGGGYGYTF.